Sequencing of this TCR beta chain was carried out in a study of T cell responses to AZD1222 COVID-19 vaccine. About the study: Second-dose intervals of approximately 4 or approximately 12 weeks were pooled. General observations from the study: Spike-specific TCR breadth and depth rose after two AZD1222 doses.

Of note for this clone: Its antigen is undetermined.

Assay used: immunoSEQ multiplex PCR; TCRdb lists only in-frame clones, some missing. The sample carries approximately 97,000 clones, approximately 90% recorded once. CDR3 size: 16 residues. The V end lost 5 bases, the J end lost 5 bases, and 20 bases lay between the germline ends. Germline values: CDR1 SGHTA, CDR2 FQGTGA. This chain uses TRBV7-3 with TRBJ2-3; D is perhaps TRBD2 (7 bases). The sequence derives from an adult in good health. Material: peripheral blood, obtained on day 0 of AZD1222 vaccination. CDR3 sequence reads: CASSRRAGGPEDTQYF. The DNA for the CDR3 is TGTGCCAGCAGCCGTCGAGCCGGGGGGCCCGAAGATACGCAGTATTTT.